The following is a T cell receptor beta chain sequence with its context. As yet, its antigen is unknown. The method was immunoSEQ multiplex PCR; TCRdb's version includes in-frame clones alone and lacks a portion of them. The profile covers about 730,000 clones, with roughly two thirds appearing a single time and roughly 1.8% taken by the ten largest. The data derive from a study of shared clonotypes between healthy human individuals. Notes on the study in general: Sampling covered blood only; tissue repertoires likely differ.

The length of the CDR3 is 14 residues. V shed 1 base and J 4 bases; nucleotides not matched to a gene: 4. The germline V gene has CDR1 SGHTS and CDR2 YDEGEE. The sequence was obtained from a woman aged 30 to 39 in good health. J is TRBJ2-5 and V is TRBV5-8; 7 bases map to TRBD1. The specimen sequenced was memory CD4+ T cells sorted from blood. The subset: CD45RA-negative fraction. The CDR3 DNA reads TGTGCCAGCAGCTTGCTGCCAGGGGGAGAGACCCAGTACTTC. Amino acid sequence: CASSLLPGGETQYF.